This T cell receptor beta chain stems from a study of T cells in tuberculosis. Study results and limitations: Classification accuracy was 75% to 90% (AUROC under 0.95) with the GMM-specific repertoire.

Unsorted cryopreserved PBMC were sequenced, averaging around 100,000 T cells per clinical donor. TCRdb's copy holds only in-frame clones and misses some; the assay was immunoSEQ multiplex PCR. The sample consists of some 30,000 clones, about 90% of them appearing once. A note on this clone: Antigen: not known.

The CDR3 is 19 residues long. Trimming took off 7 bases at V and 4 bases at J, with 29 bases between the two ends. Per germline, CDR1 SNHLY and CDR2 FYNNEI. The sequence came from a donor between 10 and 29 years old with latent tuberculosis or without tuberculosis infection. Some clones in this sample may be carry-over from other donors' samples. Material for sequencing was PBMCs. V and J are TRBV2 and TRBJ2-1; the D is unclear. The CDR3 DNA reads as TGTGCCAGCACCCGCCCAACGACCGACTCTAATACAATTTACAATGAGCAGTTCTTC. It yields the protein CASTRPTTDSNTIYNEQFF.